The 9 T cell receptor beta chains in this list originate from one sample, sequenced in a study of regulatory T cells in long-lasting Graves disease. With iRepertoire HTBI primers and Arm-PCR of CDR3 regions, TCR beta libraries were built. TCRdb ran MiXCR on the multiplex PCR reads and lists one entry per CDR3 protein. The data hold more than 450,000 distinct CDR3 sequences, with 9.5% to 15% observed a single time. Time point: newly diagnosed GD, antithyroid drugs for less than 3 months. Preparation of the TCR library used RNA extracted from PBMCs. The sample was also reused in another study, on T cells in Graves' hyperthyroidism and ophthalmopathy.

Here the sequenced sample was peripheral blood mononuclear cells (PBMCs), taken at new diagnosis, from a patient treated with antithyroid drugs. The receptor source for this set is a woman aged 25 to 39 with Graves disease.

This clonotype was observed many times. In DNA form, the CDR3 reads TGTGCCAGCACTACTAACAGAAAAAGTGGAACTAATGAAAAACTGTTTTTT. Residues: CASTTNRKSGTNEKLFF. The gene calls are TRBV18 and TRBJ1-4; D unresolved. V was trimmed by 8 bases and J by 1 base, leaving 20 bases between them. Germline V gene data show CDR1 as KGHSH and CDR2 as LQKENI. This CDR3 has 17 residues.

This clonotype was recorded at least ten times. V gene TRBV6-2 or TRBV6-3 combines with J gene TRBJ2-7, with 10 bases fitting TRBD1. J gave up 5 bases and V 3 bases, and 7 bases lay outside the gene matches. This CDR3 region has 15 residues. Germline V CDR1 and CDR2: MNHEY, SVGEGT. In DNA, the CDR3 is TGTGCCAGCAGTTATCGGGACAGGGGTTTTGACGAGCAGTACTTC. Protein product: CASSYRDRGFDEQYF.

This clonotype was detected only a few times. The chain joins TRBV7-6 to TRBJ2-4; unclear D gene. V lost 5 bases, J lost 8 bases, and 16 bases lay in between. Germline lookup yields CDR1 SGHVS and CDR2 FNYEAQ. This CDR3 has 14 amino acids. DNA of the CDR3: TGTGCCAGCAGCCGCTTAATGCCCCAGGACATTCAGTACTTC. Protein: CASSRLMPQDIQYF.

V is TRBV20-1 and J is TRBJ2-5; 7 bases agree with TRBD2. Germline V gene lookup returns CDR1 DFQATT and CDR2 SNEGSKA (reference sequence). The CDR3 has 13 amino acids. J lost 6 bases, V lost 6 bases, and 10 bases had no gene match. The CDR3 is CSAPPGGRKTQYF. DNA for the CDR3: TGCAGTGCCCCCCCGGGCGGGAGAAAGACCCAGTACTTC.

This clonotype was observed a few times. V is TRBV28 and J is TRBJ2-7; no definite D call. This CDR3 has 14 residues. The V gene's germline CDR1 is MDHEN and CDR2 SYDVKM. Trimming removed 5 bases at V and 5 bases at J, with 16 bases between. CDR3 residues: CASSRAPAIHEQYF. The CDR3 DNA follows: TGTGCCAGCAGTCGGGCCCCAGCGATCCACGAGCAGTACTTC.

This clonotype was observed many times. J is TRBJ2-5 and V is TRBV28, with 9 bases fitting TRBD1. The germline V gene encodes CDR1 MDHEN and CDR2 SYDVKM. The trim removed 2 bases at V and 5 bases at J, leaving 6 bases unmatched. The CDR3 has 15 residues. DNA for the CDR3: TGTGCCAGCAGTTTAGAACAGGGGGCGGGGGAGACCCAGTACTTC. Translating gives CASSLEQGAGETQYF.

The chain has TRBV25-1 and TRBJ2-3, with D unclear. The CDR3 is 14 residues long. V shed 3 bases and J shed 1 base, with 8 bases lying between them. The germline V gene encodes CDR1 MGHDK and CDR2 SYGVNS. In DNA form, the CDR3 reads TGTGCCAGCAGTGATCCGGGCGGCACAGATACGCAGTATTTT. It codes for CASSDPGGTDTQYF.

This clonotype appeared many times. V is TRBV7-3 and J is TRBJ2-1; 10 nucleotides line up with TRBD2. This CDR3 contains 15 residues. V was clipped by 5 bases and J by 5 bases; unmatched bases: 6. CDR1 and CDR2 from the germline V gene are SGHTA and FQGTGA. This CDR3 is CASSPGTSDNNEQFF. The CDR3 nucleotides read TGTGCCAGCAGCCCCGGGACTAGCGATAACAATGAGCAGTTCTTC. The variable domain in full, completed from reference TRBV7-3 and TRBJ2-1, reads GAGVSQTPSNKVTEKGKYVELRCDPISGHTALYWYRQSLGQGPEFLIYFQGTGAADDSGLPNDRFFAVRPEGSVSTLKIQRTERGDSAVYLCASSPGTSDNNEQFFGPGTRLTVL.

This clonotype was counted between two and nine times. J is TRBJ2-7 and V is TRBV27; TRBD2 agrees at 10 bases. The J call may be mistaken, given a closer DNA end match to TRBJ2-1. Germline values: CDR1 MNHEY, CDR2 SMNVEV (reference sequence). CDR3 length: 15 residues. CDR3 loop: CASRERTSGYNEQFF. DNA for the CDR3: TGTGCCAGCAGAGAACGGACTAGCGGATACAATGAGCAGTTCTTC.